A selection of T cell receptor beta chains follows, all from one sample in a study of blood T cells in healthy people across ages. TCRdb recomputed calls from the 5' RACE reads with MiXCR, one row per CDR3 protein. This sample has some 1.8 million distinct CDR3 sequences, with 30% to 40% found just once. The sequenced sample consisted of blood. Source of these receptors: a human donor in good health. Each CDR3 is given with its conserved first and last residue. Each record gives: clone size, V gene, J gene, D gene, CDR3 protein, CDR3 DNA. A D gene is named only where the DNA matches it firmly. Size tells how often a clone was seen (once, few, many) or the class of an expanded clone, and some rows leave it out.

size: once
V: TRBV20-1
J: TRBJ2-7
D: -
CDR3: CRASGGFYEQYF
DNA: TGCAGGGCTAGTGGGGGGTTCTACGAGCAGTACTTC

size: -
V: TRBV7-9
J: TRBJ1-2
D: TRBD1
CDR3: CASSFKGTGDYDYGNTF
DNA: TGTGCCAGCAGCTTCAAGGGGACAGGGGATTATGACTATGGCAACACCTTC

size: -
V: TRBV7-2
J: TRBJ2-3
D: -
CDR3: CASRDVGVTQYF
DNA: TGTGCCAGCAGGGACGTCGGGGTGACGCAGTATTTT

size: -
V: TRBV20-1
J: TRBJ2-3
D: TRBD2
CDR3: CSARRLRGGYDTDTQYF
DNA: TGCAGTGCTAGACGTCTTCGGGGGGGCTACGACACAGATACGCAGTATTTT

size: -
V: TRBV15
J: TRBJ1-4
D: -
CDR3: CATSSPMRGHRELFF
DNA: TGTGCCACCAGCAGCCCCATGAGGGGTCATAGGGAACTGTTTTTT

size: few
V: TRBV20-1
J: TRBJ2-3
D: -
CDR3: CSARESGRTDTQYF
DNA: TGCAGTGCTAGAGAGAGCGGGCGCACAGATACGCAGTATTTT

size: -
V: TRBV5-4
J: TRBJ2-7
D: -
CDR3: CASSLGFEGEVYEQYF
DNA: TGTGCCAGCAGCCTGGGGTTCGAGGGAGAAGTATACGAGCAGTACTTC

size: -
V: TRBV10-3
J: TRBJ2-2
D: -
CDR3: CAISDWPRGTGEPFF
DNA: TGTGCCATCAGTGATTGGCCTCGTGGCACCGGGGAGCCGTTTTTT

size: few
V: TRBV29-1
J: TRBJ2-7
D: -
CDR3: CSYLGLLYEQYF
DNA: TGCAGCTACTTGGGACTTCTCTACGAGCAGTACTTC

size: -
V: TRBV4-1
J: TRBJ2-5
D: TRBD2
CDR3: CASSQERLAGGETQYF
DNA: TGCGCCAGCAGCCAAGAAAGGCTAGCGGGGGGCGAGACCCAGTACTTC

size: few
V: TRBV6-1
J: TRBJ2-1
D: -
CDR3: CASTDFGGEQFF
DNA: TGTGCCAGCACGGACTTTGGGGGTGAGCAGTTCTTC

size: -
V: TRBV24-1
J: TRBJ2-1
D: -
CDR3: CATSELFHSYNEQFF
DNA: TGTGCCACCAGTGAGCTTTTTCATTCCTACAATGAGCAGTTCTTC

size: -
V: TRBV27
J: TRBJ2-5
D: -
CDR3: CASSPSSRLSRYQETQYF
DNA: TGTGCCAGCAGTCCCTCCAGCCGACTGAGTCGGTACCAAGAGACCCAGTACTTC

size: few
V: TRBV10-3
J: TRBJ2-5
D: TRBD1
CDR3: CAIRDREQETQYF
DNA: TGTGCCATCAGAGACAGGGAACAAGAGACCCAGTACTTC

size: few
V: TRBV7-2
J: TRBJ2-4
D: -
CDR3: CASSRGRTGPGGAKNIQYF
DNA: TGTGCCAGCAGCCGCGGTCGGACTGGCCCTGGGGGAGCCAAAAACATTCAGTACTTC

size: -
V: TRBV3-1
J: TRBJ2-5
D: -
CDR3: CASSLGTLLGQYF
DNA: TGTGCCAGCAGCCTCGGGACACTACTAGGACAGTACTTC

size: -
V: TRBV20-1
J: TRBJ2-5
D: -
CDR3: CSAREYRSQETQYF
DNA: TGCAGTGCTAGAGAATATCGGTCACAAGAGACCCAGTACTTC

size: -
V: TRBV4-1
J: TRBJ2-1
D: TRBD1
CDR3: CASKSSAWGQGQFF
DNA: TGCGCCAGCAAATCATCGGCGTGGGGACAGGGGCAGTTCTTC

size: -
V: TRBV6-5
J: TRBJ1-2
D: TRBD1
CDR3: CASKEDRANGYTF
DNA: TGTGCCAGCAAGGAGGACAGGGCGAATGGCTACACCTTC

size: few
V: TRBV5-1
J: TRBJ1-4
D: TRBD1
CDR3: CASSLEGDSEKLFF
DNA: TGCGCCAGCAGCTTGGAGGGGGACAGTGAAAAACTGTTTTTT

size: -
V: TRBV30
J: TRBJ1-2
D: -
CDR3: CAWSSSNYGYTF
DNA: TGTGCCTGGAGTTCAAGTAACTATGGCTACACCTTC

size: few
V: TRBV15
J: TRBJ2-1
D: TRBD2
CDR3: CATSRDKGLAGVRFF
DNA: TGTGCCACCAGCAGAGATAAGGGACTAGCGGGGGTAAGGTTCTTC

size: -
V: TRBV20-1
J: TRBJ2-7
D: TRBD2
CDR3: CSAREFSGDNEQYF
DNA: TGCAGTGCTAGAGAGTTTAGCGGGGACAACGAGCAGTACTTC

size: -
V: TRBV20-1
J: TRBJ1-5
D: -
CDR3: CSARGGPYNQPQHF
DNA: TGCAGTGCTAGGGGGGGTCCGTACAATCAGCCCCAGCATTTT

size: -
V: TRBV4-1
J: TRBJ1-2
D: -
CDR3: CASSLGNREGRNYGYTF
DNA: TGCGCCAGCAGCCTAGGAAATCGTGAGGGACGGAACTATGGCTACACCTTC

size: few
V: TRBV6-1
J: TRBJ2-7
D: TRBD1
CDR3: CASSAAPGQALYEQYF
DNA: TGTGCCAGCAGTGCCGCTCCAGGACAGGCCCTCTACGAGCAGTACTTC

size: -
V: TRBV20-1
J: TRBJ2-1
D: -
CDR3: CSASWGGSYEQFF
DNA: TGCAGTGCTAGTTGGGGCGGATCCTACGAGCAGTTCTTC

size: few
V: TRBV6-2/TRBV6-3
J: TRBJ1-4
D: TRBD1
CDR3: CASSAPGQATNEKLFF
DNA: TGTGCCAGCAGCGCACCGGGACAGGCAACTAATGAAAAACTGTTTTTT

size: few
V: TRBV18
J: TRBJ1-2
D: TRBD1
CDR3: CASSPRTGDLNYGYTF
DNA: TGTGCCAGCTCACCAAGGACAGGGGACCTTAACTATGGCTACACCTTC

size: -
V: TRBV20-1
J: TRBJ1-2
D: -
CDR3: CSARDKGVGNYGYTF
DNA: TGCAGTGCTAGAGATAAAGGGGTAGGAAACTATGGCTACACCTTC

size: -
V: TRBV4-3
J: TRBJ2-1
D: TRBD1
CDR3: CASSLILGDRGRVEQFF
DNA: TGCGCCAGCAGCCTTATCCTCGGGGACAGGGGGCGAGTTGAGCAGTTCTTC

size: -
V: TRBV2
J: TRBJ1-2
D: -
CDR3: CASSESAGYGYTF
DNA: TGTGCCAGCAGTGAAAGTGCAGGGTACGGCTACACCTTC

size: -
V: TRBV5-1
J: TRBJ2-1
D: -
CDR3: CASSSRAGRGWFNNEQFF
DNA: TGCGCCAGCAGCTCTCGAGCGGGCAGGGGGTGGTTTAACAATGAGCAGTTCTTC

size: many
V: TRBV11-2
J: TRBJ2-7
D: -
CDR3: CASSLGPGGEQYF
DNA: TGTGCCAGCAGCTTGGGTCCAGGAGGCGAGCAGTACTTC

size: -
V: TRBV29-1
J: TRBJ1-2
D: TRBD1
CDR3: CSVSREAGGFGYGYTF
DNA: TGCAGCGTCTCCCGAGAGGCAGGGGGCTTCGGCTATGGCTACACCTTC

size: few
V: TRBV20-1
J: TRBJ2-5
D: TRBD2
CDR3: CSARRPSGGKETQYF
DNA: TGCAGTGCTAGAAGGCCTAGCGGGGGGAAAGAGACCCAGTACTTC

size: -
V: TRBV20-1
J: TRBJ1-2
D: TRBD1
CDR3: CSAPHQTGNYGYTF
DNA: TGCAGTGCTCCCCATCAGACAGGGAACTATGGCTACACCTTC

size: few
V: TRBV5-5
J: TRBJ2-1
D: TRBD2
CDR3: CASSRSRLAGGRLSSYNEQFF
DNA: TGTGCCAGCAGCAGAAGCAGACTAGCGGGGGGCCGCCTGAGCTCCTACAATGAGCAGTTCTTC

size: few
V: TRBV6-2/TRBV6-3
J: TRBJ2-5
D: -
CDR3: CASSPSRAEETQYF
DNA: TGTGCCAGCAGTCCCTCTCGGGCGGAAGAGACCCAGTACTTC

size: many
V: TRBV29-1
J: TRBJ2-5
D: -
CDR3: CSVITLGETQYF
DNA: TGCAGCGTTATAACCTTAGGAGAGACCCAGTACTTC

size: -
V: TRBV10-3
J: TRBJ2-5
D: TRBD2
CDR3: CAISDPGLAGGNFQETQYF
DNA: TGTGCCATCAGTGACCCGGGACTAGCGGGGGGGAATTTCCAAGAGACCCAGTACTTC

size: few
V: TRBV20-1
J: TRBJ1-4
D: TRBD1
CDR3: CSARDLQGPILFF
DNA: TGCAGTGCTAGAGATTTACAGGGGCCCATCCTGTTTTTT

size: once
V: TRBV12-3/TRBV12-4
J: TRBJ1-2
D: -
CDR3: CASSPADYYGYIF
DNA: TGCGCCAGCAGCCCCGCAGACTACTATGGCTACATCTTC

size: few
V: TRBV10-3
J: TRBJ2-1
D: TRBD2
CDR3: CATSAESGGSYNEQFF
DNA: TGTGCCACCAGTGCAGAAAGCGGGGGATCCTACAATGAGCAGTTCTTC

size: few
V: TRBV15
J: TRBJ2-3
D: -
CDR3: CATSAPADTQYF
DNA: TGTGCCACCAGCGCGCCCGCAGATACGCAGTATTTT

size: few
V: TRBV29-1
J: TRBJ2-7
D: TRBD1
CDR3: CSAAGTGNYEQYF
DNA: TGCAGCGCGGCGGGGACAGGGAACTACGAGCAGTACTTC

size: -
V: TRBV7-2
J: TRBJ1-4
D: TRBD1
CDR3: CASSLAPGTGGEKLFF
DNA: TGTGCCAGCAGCTTAGCTCCGGGGACAGGGGGAGAAAAACTGTTTTTT

size: -
V: TRBV12-3/TRBV12-4
J: TRBJ1-5
D: TRBD1
CDR3: CASSQLGTGLINQPQHF
DNA: TGTGCCAGCAGCCAACTTGGGACAGGGTTGATCAATCAGCCCCAGCATTTT

size: once
V: TRBV20-1
J: TRBJ2-1
D: TRBD2
CDR3: CSTVEAGGPNEQFF
DNA: TGCAGTACCGTCGAAGCGGGGGGCCCCAATGAGCAGTTCTTC

size: once
V: TRBV5-1
J: TRBJ2-1
D: TRBD2
CDR3: CASSLAGLAVNEQFF
DNA: TGCGCCAGCAGCTTGGCCGGACTAGCGGTGAATGAGCAGTTCTTC

size: -
V: TRBV7-6
J: TRBJ1-4
D: -
CDR3: CASSLGSGRINEKLFF
DNA: TGTGCCAGCAGCTTAGGGTCGGGACGGATTAATGAAAAACTGTTTTTT

size: -
V: TRBV7-2
J: TRBJ1-5
D: -
CDR3: CASSLLASYSDQPQHF
DNA: TGTGCCAGCAGCTTACTGGCCAGCTATAGCGATCAGCCCCAGCATTTT

size: -
V: TRBV4-3
J: TRBJ2-7
D: TRBD1
CDR3: CASSQQNDRAGLYEQYF
DNA: TGCGCCAGCAGCCAGCAAAACGACAGGGCAGGTCTGTACGAGCAGTACTTC

size: few
V: TRBV6-2/TRBV6-3
J: TRBJ2-7
D: -
CDR3: CASAPQGTGEQYF
DNA: TGTGCCAGCGCGCCACAGGGTACCGGCGAGCAGTACTTC

size: -
V: TRBV6-1
J: TRBJ2-7
D: TRBD2
CDR3: CASSYGLAGSSYEQYF
DNA: TGTGCCAGCAGTTACGGGCTAGCGGGGAGCTCCTACGAGCAGTACTTC